A single sample is the source of the 20 T cell receptor beta chains below, sequenced in a study of OX40 agonist ivuxolimab in advanced cancers. Profiling relied on immunoSEQ multiplex PCR, and the TCRdb table lists in-frame clones only, not all of them. The sample shows 57,000 or so clones, 70% to 90% of them seen only once. This material consisted of CD4+ or CD8+ T cells sorted from blood, taken in a trial of the OX40 agonist ivuxolimab. These receptors were taken from an adult with an advanced solid tumor such as melanoma, head and neck, liver or kidney cancer.

The V call is TRBV5-1, the J call TRBJ2-3; the D is unclear. V lost 0 bases to trimming and J lost 0 bases, with 2 bases between them. Germline CDR1 reads SGHRS; CDR2 reads YFSETQ. This CDR3 spans 13 amino acids. The CDR3 nucleotides are TGCGCCAGCAGCTTGGGCAGCACAGATACGCAGTATTTT. This encodes CASSLGSTDTQYF.

This chain links TRBV6-1 with TRBJ2-6, with 8 bases identical to TRBD1. CDR1 and CDR2 from the germline V gene are MNHNS and SASEGT. The CDR3 is 15 amino acids. Trimming cost V 6 bases and J 2 bases; bases outside gene matches: 3. CDR3 DNA sequence: TGTGCCAGCAGCTACAGGGGGGCTGGGGCCAACGTCCTGACTTTC. It translates to CASSYRGAGANVLTF.

The genes are TRBV5-1 and TRBJ2-2, with a tentative D call TRBD1 (5 bases). The CDR3 is made up of 15 amino acids. The germline V and J ends were trimmed by 0 bases and 4 bases, with 10 bases remaining between them. CDR1 is SGHRS, CDR2 YFSETQ, per germline. The CDR3 sequence: CASSLDSQGTGELFF. The CDR3 DNA reads TGCGCCAGCAGCTTGGATTCCCAGGGCACCGGGGAGCTGTTTTTT.

V gene TRBV19 combines with J gene TRBJ2-5; no clear D gene. This CDR3 comprises 14 residues. The V end lost 1 base, the J end lost 2 bases, and 8 bases lay between the germline ends. Germline lookup yields CDR1 LNHDA and CDR2 SQIVND (reference sequence). This chain's CDR3 is CASSIGSGQETQYF. DNA for the CDR3: TGTGCCAGTAGTATAGGTTCCGGGCAAGAGACCCAGTACTTC. The complete variable domain, with remaining parts taken from reference TRBV19 and TRBJ2-5, reads DGGITQSPKYLFRKEGQNVTLSCEQNLNHDAMYWYRQDPGQGLRLIYYSQIVNDFQKGDIAEGYSVSREKKESFPLTVTSAQKNPTAFYLCASSIGSGQETQYFGPGTRLLVL.

V gene TRBV19 combines with J gene TRBJ2-6; unclear D gene. Germline assignment: CDR1 LNHDA and CDR2 SQIVND (reference sequence). The CDR3 covers 14 residues. The V end was cut by 7 bases, the J end by 0 bases, with 7 bases between. CDR3 in DNA: TGTGCCAGTACTCGGAGCTCTGGGGCCAACGTCCTGACTTTC. As protein: CASTRSSGANVLTF.

This clone appeared a few times. This CDR3 reads CASKPGHMGNQPQHF. CDR3 DNA sequence: TGTGCCAGTAAGCCAGGTCATATGGGCAATCAGCCCCAGCATTTT. V and J are TRBV19 and TRBJ1-5; no clear D gene. CDR3 size: 15 residues. V dropped 7 bases and J dropped 2 bases, with 15 bases sitting between them. Germline-derived CDR1 and CDR2 are LNHDA and SQIVND (reference sequence).

The J gene is TRBJ1-1, the V gene TRBV14, with no clear D. Germline V gene lookup returns CDR1 SGHDN and CDR2 FVKESK. The CDR3 has 15 residues. Trimming took off 5 bases at V and 2 bases at J, with 15 bases between the two ends. The CDR3 DNA sequence: TGTGCCAGCAGCTATATACAAGGATCAAACACTGAAGCTTTCTTT. Translating gives CASSYIQGSNTEAFF. Complete variable domain (other parts from reference TRBV14 and TRBJ1-1): EAGVTQFPSHSVIEKGQTVTLRCDPISGHDNLYWYRRVMGKEIKFLLHFVKESKQDESGMPNNRFLAERTGGTYSTLKVQPAELEDSGVYFCASSYIQGSNTEAFFGQGTRLTVV.

The chain employs TRBV7-8 and TRBJ2-3; unclear D gene. The CDR3 totals 14 residues. The V and J ends lost 6 bases and 1 base respectively, with 11 bases between them. Germline V gene sequence: CDR1 SGHVS, CDR2 FQNEAQ. The CDR3 region is CASSLRTGTDTQYF. DNA of the CDR3: TGTGCCAGCAGTTTAAGGACGGGCACAGATACGCAGTATTTT. The variable domain in full, completed from reference TRBV7-8 and TRBJ2-3, reads GAGVSQSPRYKVAKRGQDVALRCDPISGHVSLFWYQQALGQGPEFLTYFQNEAQLDKSGLPSDRFFAERPEGSVSTLKIQRTQQEDSAVYLCASSLRTGTDTQYFGPGTRLTVL.

The gene calls are TRBV7-9 and TRBJ2-1; 8 nucleotides line up with TRBD1. The ends lost 6 bases at V and 10 bases at J; junction bases unmatched: 5. The CDR3 covers 12 residues. Germline CDR1 is SEHNR and CDR2 is FQNEAQ (reference sequence). The CDR3 reads CASSSGGWEQFF. The CDR3 nucleotides read TGTGCCAGCAGTTCAGGGGGCTGGGAGCAGTTCTTC.

The table lists this clone with a count of one. The chain has TRBV5-1 and TRBJ1-1; D is undetermined. Germline lookup yields CDR1 SGHRS and CDR2 YFSETQ. Deletions cut 4 bases from V and 1 base from J, with 14 bases between. CDR3 length: 15 amino acids. The chain's CDR3 is CASSRTVAGNTEAFF. DNA for the CDR3: TGCGCCAGCAGCCGGACTGTCGCGGGGAACACTGAAGCTTTCTTT. Full variable domain (rest looked up from reference TRBV5-1 and TRBJ1-1): KAGVTQTPRYLIKTRGQQVTLSCSPISGHRSVSWYQQTPGQGLQFLFEYFSETQRNKGNFPGRFSGRQFSNSRSEMNVSTLELGDSALYLCASSRTVAGNTEAFFGQGTRLTVV.

This chain links TRBV5-6 with TRBJ2-1, with D possibly being TRBD2 (5 bases). The CDR3 length is 13 residues. CDR1 and CDR2 (germline): SGHDT, YYEEEE. With 1 base removed from V and 9 bases from J, the gap between germline ends came to 11 bases. This chain's CDR3 is CASSLTSRSEQFF. For the CDR3, the DNA is TGTGCCAGCAGCTTGACTAGTCGCAGTGAGCAGTTCTTC.

The chain couples TRBV30 to TRBJ1-4, with 10 positions matching TRBD1. With 6 bases clipped from V and 6 bases from J, the junction kept 4 bases outside the gene matches. CDR3 length: 13 residues. The V gene's germline CDR1 is GTSNPN and CDR2 SVGIG (reference sequence). CDR3 loop: CACTGTGDEKLFF. Written as DNA, the CDR3 is TGTGCCTGCACCGGGACAGGGGATGAAAAACTGTTTTTT.

This sequence joins TRBV28 and TRBJ2-7; weak D call: TRBD2 (6 bases). The CDR3 loop spans 18 amino acids. Germline CDR1 MDHEN, CDR2 SYDVKM. The V and J ends lost 2 bases and 4 bases respectively, with 24 bases between them. CDR3 DNA: TGTGCCAGCAGTTTAAGTGGGTTTAGGAGGGCGCCCTTTTACGAGCAGTACTTC. Encoded protein: CASSLSGFRRAPFYEQYF.

The rearrangement joins TRBV11-3 to TRBJ2-5; D is possibly TRBD1 (5 bases). Deletions cut 5 bases from V and 0 bases from J, with 10 bases between. Germline V lookup: CDR1 SGHNT, CDR2 YENEEA. The length of the CDR3 is 14 residues. The CDR3: CASSPQADQETQYF. In DNA form, the CDR3 reads TGTGCCAGCAGCCCACAGGCAGACCAAGAGACCCAGTACTTC.

The chain recombines TRBV18 with TRBJ1-4; D is unclear. Germline CDR1 and CDR2: KGHSH and LQKENI. CDR3 length: 19 residues. V lost 6 bases and J 0 bases, leaving 23 bases between the germline ends. CDR3 bases: TGTGCCAGCTCCCAAAACCCGAATACAGAGGCAGCAACTAATGAAAAACTGTTTTTT. It yields the protein CASSQNPNTEAATNEKLFF.

V usage is TRBV5-6 and J usage is TRBJ1-1; TRBD1 is a possible D gene (5 bases). V was pared by 0 bases and J by 7 bases, with 10 bases between. The germline V gene encodes CDR1 SGHDT and CDR2 YYEEEE. The CDR3 covers 13 residues. This CDR3 is CASSLVLGGEAFF. The DNA for the CDR3 is TGTGCCAGCAGCTTGGTACTGGGGGGTGAAGCTTTCTTT.

The genes are TRBV28 and TRBJ2-6, with D perhaps matching TRBD1 (6 bases). The germline V and J ends were trimmed by 6 bases and 0 bases, with 21 bases remaining between them. Looked up from germline, CDR1 is MDHEN and CDR2 is SYDVKM. This CDR3 spans 19 amino acids. The CDR3 DNA reads as TGTGCCAGCAGACAGGCCCCTTGGGGGCGCAGCTCTGGGGCCAACGTCCTGACTTTC. This translates into CASRQAPWGRSSGANVLTF.

The rearrangement uses TRBV7-2 and TRBJ1-2, with 8 bases fitting TRBD1. Germline loops: CDR1 SGHTA, CDR2 FQGNSA. Trimming took 5 bases from V and 1 from J; bases not matched to a gene: 6. The CDR3 length is 15 residues. CDR3: CASSADRGFNYGYTF. DNA for the CDR3: TGTGCCAGCAGCGCCGACAGGGGTTTTAACTATGGCTACACCTTC.

This clone was detected a few times. The genes are TRBV5-1 and TRBJ2-6; tentative D call: TRBD2 (5 bases). The CDR3 consists of 18 residues. V lost 0 bases, J lost 1 base, and 14 bases lay in between. Germline-derived CDR1 and CDR2 are SGHRS and YFSETQ. CDR3 DNA: TGCGCCAGCAGCTTGGTTGGACTGCAGAGATCTGGGGCCAACGTCCTGACTTTC. Encoded protein: CASSLVGLQRSGANVLTF.

J is TRBJ2-3 and V is TRBV10-1; 8 nucleotides agree with TRBD2. Germline V CDR1 and CDR2: WNHNN, SYGVQD (reference sequence). The CDR3 has 15 residues. J lost 5 bases, V lost 5 bases, and 9 bases had no gene match. CDR3 coding DNA: TGCGCCAGCAGTCGCAAGGGACTAGTCATAGATACGCAGTATTTT. This translates into CASSRKGLVIDTQYF.